This T cell receptor (beta chain) was documented in a study of T cell changes during pregnancy in multiple sclerosis. Germline CDR1 and CDR2: SQVTM and ANQGSEA. V lost 7 bases, J lost 2 bases, and 5 bases stayed unmatched. The CDR3 extends over 14 amino acids. Using immunoSEQ multiplex PCR, the repertoire was profiled, and TCRdb retains in-frame clones only, with some absent. The top ten clones hold under 0.3% of a sample with 70,000 or so clones, around 90% of them seen once. The input for sequencing was CD4+ T cells from peripheral blood mononuclear cells, taken after pregnancy. The chain has TRBV29-1 and TRBJ1-4, with TRBD1 identical over 9 bases. The sequence was collected from a female donor with multiple sclerosis, enrolled in a pregnancy study. DNA for the CDR3: TGCAGCGCCGGGACAGGGATGACTAATGAAAAACTGTTTTTT. It is translated as CSAGTGMTNEKLFF.